This T cell receptor (beta chain) emerged from a study of OX40 agonist ivuxolimab in advanced cancers. About this clone itself: Its antigen is undetermined.

The table came from immunoSEQ multiplex PCR; TCRdb's copy has only in-frame clones and leaves some out. This table has 65,000 to 95,000 clones, 83% appearing once. Whole-study findings and limits: Partial responders at 0.1-3.0 mg/kg had among the lowest clonal expansion. The study observed clonal expansion of CD4+ and CD8+ blood T cells by week 6 at 0.1 to 3.0 mg/kg.

This specimen consisted of CD4+ or CD8+ T cells sorted from blood, obtained in a trial of the OX40 agonist ivuxolimab. This sequence originates from an adult with an advanced solid tumor such as melanoma, head and neck, liver or kidney cancer.

The CDR3 bases are TGTGCCAGCAGGTTAACCCTCGACTATGGCTACACCTTC. This gives the protein CASRLTLDYGYTF. The J gene is TRBJ1-2, the V gene TRBV5-5; no clear D. Looked up from germline, CDR1 is SGHKS and CDR2 is YYEKEE (reference sequence). V lost 5 bases and J lost 3, with 11 bases in between. The CDR3 is 13 amino acids.